This T cell receptor beta chain was captured in a study of T cells in tuberculosis. About the study: This South African cohort compared adolescents with or without latent tuberculosis against adults with active tuberculosis.

As for this clone: What it recognizes is unknown.

V trimming: 1 base; J trimming: 4 bases; junction bases outside the gene matches: 6. Germline V gives CDR1 LNHNV, CDR2 YYDKDF (reference sequence). The length of the CDR3 is 16 residues. Whole-study findings and limits: Active tuberculosis patients had shorter CDR3-alpha; the beta difference was nonsignificant.

This table comes from immunoSEQ multiplex PCR, and its TCRdb copy is limited to in-frame clones, with some not included. There are 35,000 to 55,000 clones in the sample; about 95% occur only once, and around 7% lies in the top ten. What was sequenced was PBMCs. The V call is TRBV15, the J call TRBJ2-1; 8 nucleotides align to TRBD1. This sequence was found in a donor aged 10-35 years with latent tuberculosis or without tuberculosis infection. CDR3 in DNA: TGTGCCACCAGCAGAGGACAGGGGAATGGATACAATGAGCAGTTCTTC. Protein sequence: CATSRGQGNGYNEQFF.